The text below deals with one T cell receptor (beta chain). Its antigen is as yet unknown. Method: immunoSEQ multiplex PCR; TCRdb's copy keeps in-frame clones and lacks some. This repertoire shows tens of thousands of clones, nearly 90% found once; its top ten account for about 1.6%. V was pared by 8 bases and J by 4 bases, with 11 bases between. CDR1 is MDHEN, CDR2 SYDVKM, per germline. This CDR3 spans 12 amino acids. This specimen belongs to a study of T cell responses to AZD1222 COVID-19 vaccine. The study, taken as a whole, reports: It should be noted that donors were predominantly white British and more often female, and clonal diversity was possibly underestimated. As reported, nearly half of all spike-specific TCRs target variant regions that are unmutated. Baseline seropositives among AZD1222 recipients totaled only five or six.

The sequences come from peripheral blood, collected on day 0 of AZD1222 vaccination. This TCR was sampled from an adult in good health. This rearrangement joins TRBV28 to TRBJ1-2, with a possible D match to TRBD1 (6 bases). The CDR3 DNA is TGTGCCAGCCTTACAGGGACCTATGGCTACACCTTC. Protein product: CASLTGTYGYTF.